A single sample gave rise to the 6 T cell receptor beta chains below, sequenced in a study of OX40 agonist ivuxolimab in advanced cancers. TCRdb's table, derived via immunoSEQ multiplex PCR, lists solely in-frame clones and lacks some. Of about 60,000 clones listed, more than 75% are singletons. This specimen was CD4+ or CD8+ T cells sorted from blood, taken in a trial of the OX40 agonist ivuxolimab. The receptors here all came from an adult with an advanced solid tumor such as melanoma, head and neck, liver or kidney cancer.

V is TRBV19 and J is TRBJ2-2, with D tentatively TRBD1 (5 bases). Germline values: CDR1 LNHDA, CDR2 SQIVND (reference sequence). The CDR3 has 15 amino acids. The germline V and J ends were trimmed by 5 bases and 0 bases, with 10 bases remaining between them. The CDR3 sequence: CASSPRQTNTGELFF. In DNA, the CDR3 is TGTGCCAGTAGTCCCAGACAGACGAACACCGGGGAGCTGTTTTTT.

The J gene is TRBJ1-2, the V gene TRBV7-2, with 8 bases fitting TRBD1. The V gene end was trimmed by 1 base and the J gene end by 6 bases; junction bases not matched to a gene: 4. This CDR3 is built from 14 residues. Germline V CDR1 and CDR2: SGHTA, FQGNSA. CDR3 sequence reads: CASSLVDRADGYTF. The CDR3 coding sequence is TGTGCCAGCAGCTTAGTGGACAGGGCTGATGGCTACACCTTC.

This rearrangement joins TRBV28 to TRBJ2-5, with TRBD1 matching 9 bases. Germline CDR1 is MDHEN and CDR2 is SYDVKM. This CDR3 contains 14 residues. After removal of 6 bases from V and 4 bases from J, the junction contained 6 bases not matched to a gene. CDR3 sequence (DNA): TGTGCCAGCAGCGGACAGGGGTTCTTAGAGACCCAGTACTTC. Translation: CASSGQGFLETQYF.

The rearrangement links TRBV7-6 to TRBJ1-1; 7 bases map to TRBD1. The ends lost 4 bases at V and 8 bases at J; junction bases unmatched: 4. This CDR3 spans 12 amino acids. The germline V gene has CDR1 SGHVS and CDR2 FNYEAQ. CDR3 in amino acids: CASSSRDSEAFF. CDR3 in DNA: TGTGCCAGCAGCTCACGGGACAGCGAAGCTTTCTTT.

The J gene is TRBJ2-4, the V gene TRBV6-5, with a tentative D call TRBD1 (5 bases). Germline assignment: CDR1 MNHEY and CDR2 SVGAGI. Trimming cost V 3 bases and J 6 bases, with 15 bases left between them. The CDR3 has 15 residues. In DNA, the CDR3 is TGTGCCAGCAGTTATGGCAGGGAAGTGGGAAACATTCAGTACTTC. Translated, it gives CASSYGREVGNIQYF.

The chain's CDR3 is CASSLALTSKKLFF. The CDR3 DNA reads as TGTGCCAGCAGCTTAGCGCTTACATCGAAGAAGCTTTTCTTT. The V call is TRBV7-2, the J call TRBJ1-1, with D unresolved. CDR3 size: 14 residues. The V gene's germline CDR1 is SGHTA and CDR2 FQGNSA. With 0 bases removed from V and 13 bases from J, the gap between germline ends came to 18 bases. The complete variable domain, with remaining parts taken from reference TRBV7-2 and TRBJ1-1, reads GAGVSQSPSNKVTEKGKDVELRCDPISGHTALYWYRQSLGQGLEFLIYFQGNSAPDKSGLPSDRFSAERTGGSVSTLTIQRTQQEDSAVYLCASSLALTSKKLFFGQGTRLTVV.